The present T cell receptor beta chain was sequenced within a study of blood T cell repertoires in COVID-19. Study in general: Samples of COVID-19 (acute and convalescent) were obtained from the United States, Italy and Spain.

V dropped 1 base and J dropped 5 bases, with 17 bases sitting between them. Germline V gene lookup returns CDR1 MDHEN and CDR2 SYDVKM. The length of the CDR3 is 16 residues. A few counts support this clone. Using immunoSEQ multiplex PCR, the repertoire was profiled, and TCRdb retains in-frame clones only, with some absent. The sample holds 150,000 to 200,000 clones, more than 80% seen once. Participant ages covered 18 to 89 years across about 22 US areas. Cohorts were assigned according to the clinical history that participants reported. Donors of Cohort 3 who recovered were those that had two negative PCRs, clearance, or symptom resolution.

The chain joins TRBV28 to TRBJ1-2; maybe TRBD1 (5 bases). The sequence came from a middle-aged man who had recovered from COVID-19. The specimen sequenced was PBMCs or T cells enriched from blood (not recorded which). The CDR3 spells CASSLSGELVRYGYTF. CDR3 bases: TGTGCCAGCAGTTTATCGGGGGAGCTAGTCAGATATGGCTACACCTTC.